This T cell receptor beta chain was sequenced for a study of shared T cell receptors in the human thymus. This clone was seen a few times. This CDR3 contains 15 residues. With 5 bases removed from V and 6 bases from J, the gap between germline ends came to 16 bases. CDR1 and CDR2 from the germline V gene are SNHLY and FYNNEI. Profiling relied on immunoSEQ multiplex PCR, and the TCRdb table lists in-frame clones only, not all of them. The sample includes some 760,000 clones, approximately 85% of them seen just once. These sequences were also reported in another study, on human thymus T cells. From that second work: Healthy Finnish infants having corrective surgery for congenital heart defects served as donors. The source of the thymus tissue was resections taken during corrective heart surgery. The authors found apparently biased V and J gene usage in thymic and blood repertoires. Unrelated individuals had highly overlapping thymic repertoires, as reported in related research.

The chain has TRBV2 and TRBJ1-4, with unresolved D. The source is a girl under three years old with a congenital heart defect. Sequenced sample: thymocytes. CDR3 in amino acids: CASSILGSTDEKLFF. The DNA for the CDR3 is TGTGCCAGCAGTATCCTTGGGAGCACAGATGAAAAACTGTTTTTT.